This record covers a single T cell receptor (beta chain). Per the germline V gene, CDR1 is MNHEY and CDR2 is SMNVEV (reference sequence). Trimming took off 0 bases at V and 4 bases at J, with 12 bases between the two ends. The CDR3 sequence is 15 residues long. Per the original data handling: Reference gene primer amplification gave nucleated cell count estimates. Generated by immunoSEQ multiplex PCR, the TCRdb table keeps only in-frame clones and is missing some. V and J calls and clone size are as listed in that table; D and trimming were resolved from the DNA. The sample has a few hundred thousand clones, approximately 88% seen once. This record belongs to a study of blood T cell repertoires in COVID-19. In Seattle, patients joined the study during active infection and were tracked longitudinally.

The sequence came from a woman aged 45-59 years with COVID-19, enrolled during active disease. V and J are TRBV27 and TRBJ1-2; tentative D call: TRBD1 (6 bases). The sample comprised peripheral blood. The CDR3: CASSLSTGKTYGYTF. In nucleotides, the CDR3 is TGTGCCAGCAGTTTATCAACAGGGAAGACCTATGGCTACACCTTC.